This TCR beta chain is drawn from a study of blood T cell repertoires in COVID-19. Participants were aged roughly 18 to 90 years, lived in about 26 US areas, and enrolled virtually. Assignment of participants to cohorts was predicated upon participant-reported clinical history. Assay used: immunoSEQ multiplex PCR; TCRdb lists only in-frame clones, some missing. There are around 250,000 clones in the sample; roughly 80% occur only once, and over 4% lies in the top ten. Sequenced: PBMCs or T cells enriched from blood (not recorded which). This TCR derives from a man aged 40-49 years who had been exposed to COVID-19.

CDR3 bases: TGTGCCAGCAGCTTAGGCGGGATTTCCTACGAGCAGTACTTC. It is translated as CASSLGGISYEQYF. V usage is TRBV7-9 and J usage is TRBJ2-7, with a possible D match to TRBD2 (6 bases). CDR1 is SEHNR, CDR2 FQNEAQ, per germline (reference sequence). The germline V and J ends were trimmed by 1 base and 1 base, with 8 bases remaining between them. The CDR3 consists of 14 residues. Filled out from reference TRBV7-9 and TRBJ2-7, the complete variable domain reads DTGVSQNPRHKITKRGQNVTFRCDPISEHNRLYWYRQTLGQGPEFLTYFQNEAQLEKSRLLSDRFSAERPKGSFSTLEIQRTEQGDSAMYLCASSLGGISYEQYFGPGTRLTVT.